This T cell receptor (beta chain) was identified in a study of response to subunit inactivated influenza vaccine. Study results and caveats: Few additional T cells are recruited per seasonal influenza vaccination, authors suggested.

The CDR3 runs to 14 residues. Trimming left V 7 bases short and J 8 bases short, with 18 bases between. Via MiXCR, TCRdb re-called the RT-PCR reads, giving one row per CDR3 protein. The sample lists about 530,000 distinct CDR3 sequences; over 10% were seen once. This clonotype was seen a handful of times. What it recognizes is unknown. Specimen: PBMCs from blood, collected 35 to 45 days after vaccination. This clonotype was obtained from a man in his fifties who received an inactivated influenza vaccine. The chain combines TRBV12-3 or TRBV12-4 with TRBJ2-1, with D unclear. The CDR3 DNA follows: TGTGCCAGCATTAAGTGGGTTATGAGCGATGAGCAGTTCTTC. Encoded protein: CASIKWVMSDEQFF.